This T cell receptor (beta chain) was identified in a study of T-cell memory formation after mild COVID-19 (TCRdb year 2021). For context, the study as a whole: TCR sequence clusters from the two donors were largely donor specific. In a couple of donors, T-cell clones that expanded and contracted after mild COVID-19 were followed by sequencing TCRalpha and TCRbeta repertoires longitudinally. Two young, previously healthy adult volunteers made up the cohort, one male and one female.

Via the germline V gene, CDR1 is MNHEY and CDR2 SVGAGI. From the cysteine up to the phenylalanine, the CDR3 has a length of 15 residues. The entry retains the CDR3 DNA only, 45 bases that are in frame from base 1. V ends up 4 bases short and J 3 bases short, with an unmatched junction base count of 4. Many counts were recorded for this clonotype. Its target antigen remains unknown. Qualities for individual bases were not recorded, and no much larger clone is one base off. Ficoll-Paque density gradient centrifugation was the method used to isolate PBMCs. Instrument used: Illumina NovaSeq 6000. TCRalpha and TCRbeta cDNA libraries were built by 5'RACE with constant-segment primers, adding sample barcodes and unique molecular identifiers. Trizol reagent was used to extract RNA from every sample. The libraries were amplified in two PCR steps, and the second step added a second sample barcode and Illumina TruSeq adapters. Libraries were sequenced on an Illumina NovaSeq with 2 x 150 bp paired-end reads. On the study's bioinformatics: Reads were demultiplexed and collapsed into UMI-guided consensus sequences with migec v1.2.7. Using mixcr v2.1.11, UMI consensuses were aligned to TRA and TRB V and J templates and then assembled into clonotypes. Expanded or contracted clonotypes were those called significant by both edgeR and NoisET, with noise models trained on biological replicates. For edgeR calls, the cutoffs were a false discovery rate-adjusted p below 0.01 and a log2 fold-change threshold of 1. PCA with hierarchical clustering of max-normalized trajectories of the 1000 most abundant clonotypes was used as exploratory dynamics analysis. The CD4 or CD8 phenotype of responding clones was assigned using the separately sequenced CD4+ and CD8+ repertoires. Using fastp trimming at Q25 and MiXCR clonotype assembly, TCRdb reanalyzed the public sequencing data and kept in-frame beta chains. Records with the same CDR3 protein are collapsed into one entry carrying the most frequent genes and DNA. The V and J calls and clone size are TCRdb's, not the authors'. In all, the sample holds roughly 350,000 distinct CDR3 sequences, and roughly 15% of those were seen once. In total, the top ten clones hold 22% of the sample.

The full study reports these points: The study included only a couple of mild cases, and larger cohorts that include severe cases with pre-infection samples were judged to be necessary. Contracting CD4+ clones turned up mainly in the CM and EM memory subsets, whereas EMRA was where CD8+ clones were enriched. The detection of some responding clones in pre-infection memory suggests that pre-existing cross-reactive memory T cells joined the SARS-CoV-2 response. Whether the second-wave clones peaking on day 37 were SARS-CoV-2 specific was not confirmed. Balanced CD4/CD8 phenotypes were observed for clones contracting from day 15 to 85, whereas a bias towards CD4+ was observed for a second wave of clones expanding from day 15 to 37.

The receptor was derived from a man aged 18 to 29 who had mild COVID-19 (a few samples of this study predate the infection). The sample titles of this study are shuffled in the database, so cell type and time point are left out; the donor was told from shared clones. The rearrangement joined TRBV6-5 to TRBJ2-4; 9 bases in between match TRBD1. Sample: PBMCs or a T cell subset sorted from them (not recorded which). The DNA sequence is as follows: TGTGCCAGCAGTTCCCCGGGACAGGGCAAAAACATTCAGTACTTC. The encoded protein is CASSSPGQGKNIQYF.